This TCR beta chain emerged from a study of blood T cell repertoires in COVID-19. Turning to the study itself: Spain, Italy and the United States supplied samples that represented acute and convalescent COVID-19.

Per the authors' pipeline: Reference gene primer amplification gave nucleated cell count estimates. Data came from immunoSEQ multiplex PCR; TCRdb stores just in-frame clones and leaves some out. V, J and clone size derive from that table, while D and trimming were established from the DNA sequence. The sample holds roughly 160,000 clones, 82% seen once. The CDR3 contains 17 residues. Between the trimmed V and J ends, which lost 4 bases and 1 base, there was a span of 17 bases. CDR1 is LNHDA, CDR2 SQIVND, per germline (reference sequence). Participant-given clinical history determined each cohort assignment. Either two negative PCRs, clearance, or symptom resolution qualified Cohort 3 donors as recovered.

Material: PBMCs or T cells enriched from blood (not recorded which). The gene calls are TRBV19 and TRBJ2-4, with a possible D match to TRBD1 (6 bases). The TCR sequence derives from a man between 60 and 75 years old who had recovered from COVID-19. The CDR3 DNA sequence: TGTGCCAGTAGTACGAGGAACAGGGTGTCCGCCAAAAACATTCAGTACTTC. Protein sequence: CASSTRNRVSAKNIQYF. The full variable domain, with the rest looked up from reference TRBV19 and TRBJ2-4, is DGGITQSPKYLFRKEGQNVTLSCEQNLNHDAMYWYRQDPGQGLRLIYYSQIVNDFQKGDIAEGYSVSREKKESFPLTVTSAQKNPTAFYLCASSTRNRVSAKNIQYFGAGTRLSVL.